This T cell receptor beta chain was found in a study of cytomegalovirus exposure and HLA in healthy donors. Amplification used 60 Vbeta primers and 13 Jbeta primers. Profiled with immunoSEQ multiplex PCR; TCRdb holds only in-frame clones, not every one. The sample lists approximately 100,000 clones, about 78% occurring once. Concerning this clone itself: Its antigen is not known.

The study's findings and limits: There were some V segments, including TRBV6-2 and TRBV6-3, excluded as indistinguishable.

The CDR3 runs to 11 residues. Germline V gene lookup returns CDR1 DFQATT and CDR2 SNEGSKA (reference sequence). V lost 3 bases and J lost 6, with 9 bases in between. The genes are TRBV20-1 and TRBJ2-7, with D uncertain. The source is a woman between 40 and 55 years old in good health and CMV-seropositive. The specimen sequenced was PBMCs. The chain's CDR3 is CSARVYGEQYF. CDR3 coding DNA: TGCAGTGCTAGGGTTTACGGCGAGCAGTACTTC.